The clone carrying this T cell receptor beta chain was seen a single time. Its antigen is not identified. The PCR was carried out with 60 Vbeta primers and 13 Jbeta primers. The table came from immunoSEQ multiplex PCR; TCRdb's copy has only in-frame clones and leaves some out. The sample gives under 200,000 clones, 65% to 85% of which show up once; 2.5% to 4% is in the top ten. This entry is derived from a study of cytomegalovirus exposure and HLA in healthy donors. Findings of the study overall: An analysis that was carried out later associated some 17,000 TCR beta sequences with HLA alleles at 0.05 false discovery rate.

CDR1 is SGHNT and CDR2 is YENEEA in the germline V gene. Trimming took 5 bases from V and 0 from J, leaving 13 bases between them. This CDR3 comprises 16 residues. The genes are TRBV11-3 and TRBJ2-2; D is undetermined. The sequence was collected from a woman in her 50s in good health and CMV-seropositive. Sequencing was carried out using PBMCs. CDR3 sequence reads: CASSPKFRSNTGELFF. DNA for the CDR3: TGTGCCAGCAGCCCGAAATTCCGGTCGAACACCGGGGAGCTGTTTTTT.